Following are 24 T cell receptor beta chains from one sample sequenced in a study of blood T cell repertoires in COVID-19. Libraries were prepared by immunoSEQ multiplex PCR; TCRdb keeps only in-frame clonotypes and omits some of them. This table holds 20,000 or so clones, about 81% found once. Sequenced: peripheral blood. Receptor source: a man aged 40-55 years with active or convalescent COVID-19.

The chain couples TRBV7-9 to TRBJ2-7; D ambiguous. V lost 5 bases and J lost 6, with 14 bases in between. The CDR3 has 13 residues. Per germline, CDR1 SEHNR and CDR2 FQNEAQ (reference sequence). The CDR3 protein is CASSGGPVGEQYF. CDR3 DNA sequence: TGTGCCAGCAGCGGTGGGCCAGTCGGCGAGCAGTACTTC.

This chain connects TRBV27 to TRBJ2-5; 13 bases map to TRBD2. The germline gives CDR1 MNHEY, CDR2 SMNVEV (reference sequence). J gave up 5 bases and V 7 bases, and 10 bases lay outside the gene matches. This CDR3 has 16 amino acids. This chain's CDR3 is CASTRLAGGRGETQYF. For the CDR3, the DNA is TGTGCCAGCACCCGACTAGCGGGGGGCCGTGGGGAGACCCAGTACTTC.

The rearrangement links TRBV5-1 to TRBJ1-2; D gene ambiguous. CDR1 is SGHRS, CDR2 YFSETQ, per germline. This CDR3 region has 15 residues. V lost 2 bases to trimming and J lost 0 bases, with 11 bases between them. The DNA of the CDR3 is TGCGCCAGCAGCTTTGGGCCGATAACTAACTATGGCTACACCTTC. This translates into CASSFGPITNYGYTF.

In this sample, this clone turned up once. The chain couples TRBV6-6 to TRBJ2-6, with D hard to call. The germline V and J ends were trimmed by 6 bases and 0 bases, with 12 bases remaining between them. This CDR3 comprises 16 residues. Germline loops: CDR1 MNHNY, CDR2 SVGAGI (reference sequence). CDR3 protein: CASRWARSSGANVLTF. The CDR3 DNA reads TGTGCCAGCAGATGGGCCCGTAGCTCTGGGGCCAACGTCCTGACTTTC.

V is TRBV4-3 and J is TRBJ2-1; 10 nucleotides align to TRBD2. The CDR3 spans 19 residues. The V and J ends lost 3 bases and 0 bases, in that order; junction bases with no gene match: 11. Per germline, CDR1 LGHNA and CDR2 YSLEER. CDR3 nucleotide sequence: TGCGCCAGCAGCCAGAGAGCGGGGGGGGCTATTAGCTCCTACAATGAGCAGTTCTTC. Its translation is CASSQRAGGAISSYNEQFF.

The gene calls are TRBV11-2 and TRBJ1-2, with TRBD1 as a possible D gene (5 bases). Trimming shortened V by 5 bases and J by 8 bases, and 18 bases separated the two germline ends. This CDR3 is 14 amino acids long. CDR1 and CDR2 from the germline V gene are SGHAT and FQNNGV. The CDR3 is CASSPRGGIEGYTF. The CDR3 DNA reads as TGTGCCAGCAGCCCCCGTGGGGGGATTGAAGGCTACACCTTC.

The V call is TRBV19, the J call TRBJ1-2, with TRBD1 matching 11 bases. V lost 4 bases to trimming and J lost 7 bases; unmatched junction nucleotides: 8. The CDR3 sequence is 15 residues long. The V gene's germline CDR1 is LNHDA and CDR2 SQIVND (reference sequence). The CDR3 DNA follows: TGTGCCAGTAGTAGGGGCGGACAGGGGGCGCTTGGCTACACCTTC. Residues: CASSRGGQGALGYTF.

V and J are TRBV29-1 and TRBJ2-7; possibly TRBD1 for D (5 bases). Germline lookup yields CDR1 SQVTM and CDR2 ANQGSEA. V dropped 1 base and J dropped 1 base, with 8 bases sitting between them. The CDR3 is 13 amino acids. In DNA form, the CDR3 reads TGCAGCGTTGAAGTGCGACAGTCCTACGAGCAGTACTTC. Its protein is CSVEVRQSYEQYF.

The rearrangement links TRBV7-2 to TRBJ1-5; D uncertain. V was pared by 5 bases and J by 6 bases, with 14 bases between. Looked up from germline, CDR1 is SGHTA and CDR2 is FQGNSA. There are 14 residues in the CDR3. The CDR3, as DNA: TGTGCCAGCAGCGTCAACAGTGTCGGTCAGCCCCAGCATTTT. The encoded protein is CASSVNSVGQPQHF.

The chain is built from TRBV7-3 and TRBJ2-5; possibly TRBD2 for D (6 bases). Deletions cut 4 bases from V and 5 bases from J, with 17 bases between. CDR1 and CDR2 (germline): SGHTA, FQGTGA. The CDR3 runs to 15 residues. In DNA form, the CDR3 reads TGTGCCAGCAGCTCGTTGCTTGGGGGAGGCGAGACCCAGTACTTC. It translates to CASSSLLGGGETQYF.

The chain is built from TRBV7-9 and TRBJ2-7, with 9 bases identical to TRBD1. CDR3 length: 15 amino acids. V gave up 5 bases and J gave up 3 bases; unmatched junction bases: 8. Germline V CDR1 and CDR2: SEHNR, FQNEAQ (reference sequence). The chain's CDR3 is CASSPRQGEIYEQYF. In nucleotides, the CDR3 is TGTGCCAGCAGCCCACGACAGGGGGAGATCTACGAGCAGTACTTC.

The rearrangement joins TRBV5-1 to TRBJ2-2; perhaps TRBD2 as D (6 bases). The ends were cut back, 6 bases at V and 2 bases at J, with 17 bases in the middle. Per germline, CDR1 SGHRS and CDR2 YFSETQ. The CDR3 runs to 16 residues. This CDR3 is CASKWVSGDNTGELFF. The CDR3 DNA reads as TGCGCCAGCAAATGGGTTAGCGGAGATAACACCGGGGAGCTGTTTTTT.

This sequence joins TRBV11-1 and TRBJ2-1; 7 bases fit TRBD1. CDR3 size: 14 residues. Looked up from germline, CDR1 is SGHAT and CDR2 is FQDESV (reference sequence). The junction had 9 bases not matched to a gene; V was cut back by 5 bases and J by 8 bases. CDR3 nucleotide sequence: TGTGCCAGCAGCCTTACGACAGGGTCGGATGAGCAGTTCTTC. Its protein product is CASSLTTGSDEQFF.

The V call is TRBV5-1, the J call TRBJ1-1; TRBD1 is a possible D gene (6 bases). The CDR3 is made up of 15 amino acids. From germline, CDR1 is SGHRS and CDR2 YFSETQ. Trimming removed 4 bases at V and 0 bases at J, with 13 bases between. CDR3 nucleotides: TGCGCCAGCAGCCCGGGGGGACAACTGAACACTGAAGCTTTCTTT. Amino acid sequence: CASSPGGQLNTEAFF.

By share, this clone ranks as hyperexpanded (1% or more). The rearrangement links TRBV19 to TRBJ1-1; the match to TRBD1 covers 10 bases. This CDR3 has 13 amino acids. Losses at the gene ends were 3 bases for V and 10 bases for J; bases not matched to a gene: 5. The germline V gene encodes CDR1 LNHDA and CDR2 SQIVND (reference sequence). The CDR3 DNA reads as TGTGCCAGTAGTATCGGGACAGGGGTACCAGCTTTCTTT. This sequence encodes CASSIGTGVPAFF.

The rearrangement links TRBV21-1 to TRBJ1-3; the tabulated D call, TRBD1, remains unverified against the DNA. TRBV21-1 is marked as a pseudogene. This CDR3 comprises 17 residues. The CDR3 DNA sequence: TGTGCCAGCAGGGCGGACACTACCCCCCCGACCGGAAACACCATATATTTT. It is translated as CASRADTTPPTGNTIYF.

The rearrangement uses TRBV30 and TRBJ2-7; D perhaps matches TRBD1 (5 bases). There are 14 residues in the CDR3. Germline-derived CDR1 and CDR2 are GTSNPN and SVGIG (reference sequence). The germline V and J ends were trimmed by 1 base and 3 bases, with 13 bases remaining between them. CDR3 amino acids: CAWSADSKHYEQYF. The CDR3 bases are TGTGCCTGGAGTGCCGACAGCAAACACTACGAGCAGTACTTC.

The chain links TRBV7-9 to TRBJ1-2; 7 nucleotides align to TRBD1. CDR1 SEHNR and CDR2 FQNEAQ come from the germline V gene (reference sequence). The ends lost 0 bases at V and 8 bases at J; junction bases unmatched: 6. The CDR3 runs 14 residues. CDR3 residues: CASSLAKGAEGYTF. In nucleotides, the CDR3 is TGTGCCAGCAGCTTAGCTAAGGGGGCGGAAGGCTACACCTTC.

V gene TRBV4-2 combines with J gene TRBJ2-1; 8 bases match TRBD2. This CDR3 is built from 14 residues. V lost 4 bases, J lost 8 bases, and 7 bases stayed unmatched. Germline CDR1 LGHNA, CDR2 YNFKEQ. The CDR3 bases are TGTGCCAGCAGCCCGACGGGGGGGCGGGATGAGCAGTTCTTC. This translates into CASSPTGGRDEQFF.

The chain joins TRBV2 to TRBJ2-1; 11 bases agree with TRBD2. The CDR3 consists of 18 residues. V was pared by 3 bases and J by 0 bases, with 7 bases of the junction left unmatched. Germline-derived CDR1 and CDR2 are SNHLY and FYNNEI. Here the CDR3 reads CASSDPSGGSHSYNEQFF. CDR3 in DNA: TGTGCCAGCAGTGATCCTAGCGGGGGGTCCCACTCCTACAATGAGCAGTTCTTC.

In its sample, this clone was seen once. This sequence joins TRBV5-1 and TRBJ1-4; 9 positions match TRBD1. The CDR3 spans 14 residues. Trimming cost V 4 bases and J 7 bases; bases outside gene matches: 5. Germline V CDR1 and CDR2: SGHRS, YFSETQ. CDR3 coding DNA: TGCGCCAGCAGCGTAGGACAGGGGAGTGAAAAACTGTTTTTT. Encoded protein: CASSVGQGSEKLFF.

The chain joins TRBV6-5 to TRBJ1-2, with a possible D match to TRBD1 (6 bases). V gave up 5 bases and J gave up 3 bases, with 16 bases separating them. This CDR3 has 15 amino acids. Germline assignment: CDR1 MNHEY and CDR2 SVGAGI. The CDR3 bases are TGTGCCAGCAGTCGACAGGAAGAGAAAGACTATGGCTACACCTTC. Translating gives CASSRQEEKDYGYTF.

The chain uses TRBV12-2 and TRBJ2-7; the tabulated D call, TRBD1, remains unverified against the DNA. TRBV12-2 corresponds to a pseudogene. This CDR3 is built from 15 residues. The CDR3 loop reads CASLKRAGKDYEQYF. CDR3 coding DNA: TGTGCAAGTCTCAAACGGGCAGGGAAGGACTACGAGCAGTACTTC.

This sequence joins TRBV4-3 and TRBJ2-2; 7 nucleotides line up with TRBD1. The J segment lost 5 bases and the V segment lost 2 bases, leaving 8 bases of the junction unmatched. This CDR3 is built from 16 residues. Germline V CDR1 and CDR2: LGHNA, YSLEER. The CDR3 is CASSQFPGQLTGELFF. The DNA for the CDR3 is TGCGCCAGCAGCCAATTTCCGGGACAGTTGACCGGGGAGCTGTTTTTT.